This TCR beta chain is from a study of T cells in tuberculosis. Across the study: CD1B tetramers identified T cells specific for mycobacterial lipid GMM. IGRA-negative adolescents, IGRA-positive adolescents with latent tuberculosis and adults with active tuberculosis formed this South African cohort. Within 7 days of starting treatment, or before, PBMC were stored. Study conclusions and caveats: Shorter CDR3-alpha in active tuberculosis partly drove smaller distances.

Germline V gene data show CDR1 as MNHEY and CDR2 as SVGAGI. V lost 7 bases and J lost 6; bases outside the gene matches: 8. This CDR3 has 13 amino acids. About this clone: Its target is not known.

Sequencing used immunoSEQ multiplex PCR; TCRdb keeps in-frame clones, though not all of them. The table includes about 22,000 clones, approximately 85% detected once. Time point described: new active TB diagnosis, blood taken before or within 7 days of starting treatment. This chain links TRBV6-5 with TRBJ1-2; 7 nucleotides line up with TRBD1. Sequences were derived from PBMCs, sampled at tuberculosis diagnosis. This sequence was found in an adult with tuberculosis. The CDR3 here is CASKQTGTDGYTF. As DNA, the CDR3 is TGTGCCAGCAAACAGACAGGGACGGATGGCTACACCTTC.